The 26 T cell receptor beta chains given below trace back to one sample, sequenced in a study of identical twins. MiXCR was run by TCRdb on the 5' RACE reads, yielding one entry per CDR3 protein. The sample consists of 430,000 or so distinct CDR3 sequences, less than 25% of them appearing once. A further study also used this sample, focusing on T cells expressing NK-cell markers.

The sample taken for sequencing was CD4+ T cells sorted from blood. The receptors stem from a young woman in good health.

The V and J genes are TRBV12-3 or TRBV12-4 and TRBJ1-1; D not certain. The CDR3 spans 14 residues. Trimming removed 2 bases at V and 1 base at J, with 8 bases between. As DNA, the CDR3 is TGTGCCAGCAGTTTACGGCATTCGAACACTGAAGCTTTCTTT. Encoded protein: CASSLRHSNTEAFF.

V usage is TRBV7-9 and J usage is TRBJ2-3; D is possibly TRBD1 or TRBD2 (5 bases each). V shed 3 bases and J shed 8 bases, with 15 bases lying between them. CDR3 length equals 14 residues. Germline V CDR1 and CDR2: SEHNR, FQNEAQ (reference sequence). The DNA of the CDR3 is TGTGCCAGCAGCTTGTCCGGGGCTCGGGGTACGCAGTATTTT. Its translation is CASSLSGARGTQYF. Full variable domain (remainder filled in from reference TRBV7-9 and TRBJ2-3): DTGVSQNPRHKITKRGQNVTFRCDPISEHNRLYWYRQTLGQGPEFLTYFQNEAQLEKSRLLSDRFSAERPKGSFSTLEIQRTEQGDSAMYLCASSLSGARGTQYFGPGTRLTVL.

This clonotype was found a few times. The chain couples TRBV10-3 to TRBJ2-1, with 12 bases matching TRBD2. Germline V CDR1 and CDR2: ENHRY, SYGVKD. V gave up 3 bases and J gave up 4 bases; unmatched junction bases: 4. CDR3 length: 16 amino acids. For the CDR3, the DNA is TGTGCCATCAGTGATTGGACTAGCGGGATGTACAATGAGCAGTTCTTC. It translates to CAISDWTSGMYNEQFF.

This chain links TRBV27 with TRBJ1-1; the D is unclear. The V end lost 3 bases, the J end lost 0 bases, and 11 bases lay between the germline ends. The germline V gene has CDR1 MNHEY and CDR2 SMNVEV (reference sequence). The length of the CDR3 is 15 residues. CDR3 nucleotide sequence: TGTGCCAGCAGTTTCTCCGAACGGGTGAACACTGAAGCTTTCTTT. Encoded protein: CASSFSERVNTEAFF.

V is TRBV20-1 and J is TRBJ2-3; D possibly uses TRBD1 or TRBD2 (5 bases each). V lost 5 bases and J lost 6, with 18 bases in between. The germline gives CDR1 DFQATT, CDR2 SNEGSKA (reference sequence). The CDR3 contains 14 residues. As DNA, the CDR3 is TGCAGTGCTGCCGGGACCAACACCGGGGATACGCAGTATTTT. As protein: CSAAGTNTGDTQYF.

The J gene is TRBJ1-6, the V gene TRBV19; no clear D gene. Germline V CDR1 and CDR2: LNHDA, SQIVND (reference sequence). Trimming cost V 1 base and J 5 bases, with 9 bases left between them. The CDR3 loop spans 15 amino acids. CDR3 in amino acids: CASSIAPANNSPLHF. The CDR3 region has the DNA TGTGCCAGTAGTATAGCCCCGGCTAATAATTCACCCCTCCACTTT.

There are a few counts of this clonotype. The rearrangement links TRBV3-1 to TRBJ2-3; D is unresolved. V dropped 4 bases and J dropped 6 bases, with 14 bases sitting between them. The CDR3 extends over 14 amino acids. Germline CDR1 reads LGHDT; CDR2 reads YNNKEL (reference sequence). As DNA, the CDR3 is TGTGCCAGCAGCCCCTCACTTCGCCGGGATACGCAGTATTTT. The encoded protein is CASSPSLRRDTQYF.

A few counts support this clonotype. The chain uses TRBV20-1 and TRBJ2-3, with unresolved D. CDR3 length equals 14 residues. V dropped 3 bases and J dropped 0 bases, with 10 bases sitting between them. Germline V lookup: CDR1 DFQATT, CDR2 SNEGSKA (reference sequence). CDR3 nucleotides: TGCAGTGCTAGGTCCGTCCCTAGCACAGATACGCAGTATTTT. It is translated as CSARSVPSTDTQYF.

J is TRBJ2-3 and V is TRBV16; D is possibly TRBD1 (5 bases). CDR3 length: 16 amino acids. V was clipped by 1 base and J by 5 bases, with 16 bases between them. The germline CDR1 and CDR2 sequences are KGHSY and FQNENV. CDR3 sequence: CASSQLGSTGGDTQYF. In nucleotides, the CDR3 is TGTGCCAGCAGCCAATTAGGGTCAACAGGTGGAGATACGCAGTATTTT.

The V gene is TRBV6-2 or TRBV6-3, the J gene TRBJ2-3, with D tentatively TRBD1 or TRBD2 (6 bases each). With 0 bases removed from V and 6 bases from J, the gap between germline ends came to 19 bases. This CDR3 is built from 17 residues. Germline V CDR1 and CDR2: MNHEY, SVGEGT. The CDR3 region is CASSYSSYGGALDTQYF. The CDR3 DNA is TGTGCCAGCAGTTACTCTTCTTACGGGGGCGCCTTGGATACGCAGTATTTT.

In its sample, this clonotype was seen a few times. The chain carries TRBV7-9 and TRBJ1-2, with D possibly matching TRBD1 (6 bases). V was pared by 5 bases and J by 4 bases, with 11 bases between. The CDR3 covers 13 residues. CDR1 SEHNR and CDR2 FQNEAQ come from the germline V gene (reference sequence). The CDR3 protein is CASSVGQFYGYTF. As DNA, the CDR3 is TGTGCCAGCAGCGTAGGACAGTTCTATGGCTACACCTTC.

The chain recombines TRBV12-3 or TRBV12-4 with TRBJ2-3; 10 bases line up with TRBD2. The CDR3 extends over 16 amino acids. V lost 5 bases and J lost 1; bases outside the gene matches: 6. As DNA, the CDR3 is TGTGCCAGCAGTCCAGGAGCGGGAGGGGGCACAGATACGCAGTATTTT. This encodes CASSPGAGGGTDTQYF.

In its sample, this clonotype was seen a few times. This chain uses TRBV12-3 or TRBV12-4 with TRBJ1-5, with 7 bases aligning to TRBD1. The CDR3 length is 13 residues. Losses at the gene ends were 7 bases for V and 7 bases for J; bases not matched to a gene: 7. Written as DNA, the CDR3 is TGTGCCAGCACCCTACAGGGGCGGCAGCCCCAGCATTTT. Protein product: CASTLQGRQPQHF.

This clonotype was detected only a few times. V is TRBV7-2 and J is TRBJ2-7, with D perhaps assigned TRBD1 or TRBD2 (5 bases each). CDR1 SGHTA and CDR2 FQGNSA come from the germline V gene. V was clipped by 5 bases and J by 6 bases, with 17 bases between them. This CDR3 has 14 residues. In nucleotides, the CDR3 is TGTGCCAGCAGCCCACCGGGACCTGGTCTCGAGCAGTACTTC. It specifies CASSPPGPGLEQYF.

Comments on this clonotype: At one end the junction does not follow the germline gene, possibly because of a read error. The chain has TRBV19 and TRBJ2-7; D may be TRBD1 (6 bases). Germline V lookup: CDR1 LNHDA, CDR2 SQIVND (reference sequence). The CDR3 totals 15 residues. In DNA, the CDR3 is TGTCCCAGTAGTAGACATCAGGGGTCAACCTACGAGCAGTACTTC. Amino acids: CPSSRHQGSTYEQYF.

This clonotype occurred a few times. In DNA form, the CDR3 reads TGCGCCAGCAGCTTTAGAGCTAGCGGGGGGTCCTACCACAATGAGCAGTTCTTC. It yields the protein CASSFRASGGSYHNEQFF. The genes are TRBV5-1 and TRBJ2-1; 11 nucleotides align to TRBD2. CDR1 is SGHRS, CDR2 YFSETQ, per germline. After removal of 2 bases from V and 5 bases from J, the junction contained 12 bases not matched to a gene. The CDR3 is 18 residues long.

This clonotype was counted at least ten times. The chain is built from TRBV7-8 and TRBJ2-5, with D tentatively TRBD2 (6 bases). CDR1 SGHVS and CDR2 FQNEAQ come from the germline V gene. CDR3 length equals 14 residues. Trimming pared 1 base from V and 3 bases from J, leaving 9 bases between. For the CDR3, the DNA is TGTGCCAGCAGCTTAGTCGTAGCGGAAGAGACCCAGTACTTC. It encodes CASSLVVAEETQYF.

This clonotype was counted a few times. The CDR3 DNA is TGCGCCAGCATCCCGGGTGCGTCTGGGGCCAACGTCCTGACTTTC. It is translated as CASIPGASGANVLTF. The J gene is TRBJ2-6, the V gene TRBV5-1; D is unclear. The CDR3 is made up of 15 amino acids. CDR1 and CDR2 from the germline V gene are SGHRS and YFSETQ. Trimming removed 6 bases at V and 1 base at J, with 11 bases between.

CDR3 coding DNA: TGTGCCAGCAGCTTAGCCCAGGGCGGACCCAACACCGGGGAGCTGTTTTTT. It encodes CASSLAQGGPNTGELFF. V and J are TRBV7-9 and TRBJ2-2; D perhaps matches TRBD1 (5 bases). The V end lost 0 bases, the J end lost 2 bases, and 13 bases lay between the germline ends. The CDR3 is 17 amino acids. Germline values: CDR1 SEHNR, CDR2 FQNEAQ (reference sequence).

In its sample, this clonotype was seen a few times. The V gene is TRBV20-1, the J gene TRBJ2-4; D perhaps matches TRBD2 (6 bases). V shed 3 bases and J shed 0 bases, with 9 bases lying between them. This CDR3 region has 14 residues. Germline V lookup: CDR1 DFQATT, CDR2 SNEGSKA (reference sequence). CDR3 sequence (DNA): TGCAGTGCTAGTACCGGGAGAGCCAAAAACATTCAGTACTTC. This gives the protein CSASTGRAKNIQYF.

The chain recombines TRBV5-1 with TRBJ2-7, with D perhaps TRBD1 or TRBD2 (5 bases each). With 4 bases removed from V and 3 bases from J, the gap between germline ends came to 17 bases. Germline V CDR1 and CDR2: SGHRS, YFSETQ. This CDR3 is 15 amino acids long. CDR3 sequence: CASSPARDRIYEQYF. As DNA, the CDR3 is TGCGCCAGCAGCCCCGCACGGGACCGCATCTACGAGCAGTACTTC.

Written as DNA, the CDR3 is TGTGCCAGCGCCGGGACGTTAGCCAAAAACATTCAGTACTTC. This translates into CASAGTLAKNIQYF. This chain links TRBV2 with TRBJ2-4; perhaps D is TRBD1 or TRBD2 (5 bases each). V lost 8 bases and J lost 0, with 11 bases in between. The germline CDR1 and CDR2 sequences are SNHLY and FYNNEI. This CDR3 is 14 amino acids long.

This clonotype came up once. V gene TRBV20-1 combines with J gene TRBJ1-2, with D perhaps matching TRBD1 (5 bases). V was trimmed by 4 bases and J by 4 bases, leaving 16 bases between them. The CDR3 contains 14 residues. Germline V CDR1 and CDR2: DFQATT, SNEGSKA (reference sequence). The CDR3: CSATRQLRGYGYTF. The CDR3 DNA sequence: TGCAGTGCTACGAGACAGTTAAGAGGCTATGGCTACACCTTC.

This clonotype was seen only once. This chain joins TRBV7-2 and TRBJ2-7; 7 positions agree with TRBD1. The germline V gene encodes CDR1 SGHTA and CDR2 FQGNSA. This CDR3 comprises 14 residues. J was trimmed by 2 bases and V by 2 bases; bases with no gene match: 3. CDR3 sequence (DNA): TGTGCCAGCAGCTTAAGCCAGGGGGCCTACGAGCAGTACTTC. It translates to CASSLSQGAYEQYF.

In this sample, this clonotype turned up a few times. V gene TRBV5-5 combines with J gene TRBJ1-1, with D hard to call. V lost 1 base, J lost 4 bases, and 8 bases lay in between. This CDR3 spans 13 amino acids. Per the germline V gene, CDR1 is SGHKS and CDR2 is YYEKEE (reference sequence). The CDR3 nucleotides are TGTGCCAGCAGCTTGCCCCGGCCCACTGAAGCTTTCTTT. Translating gives CASSLPRPTEAFF. Using reference TRBV5-5 and TRBJ1-1 for the parts outside the CDR3, the full variable domain is DAGVTQSPTHLIKTRGQQVTLRCSPISGHKSVSWYQQVLGQGPQFIFQYYEKEERGRGNFPDRFSARQFPNYSSELNVNALLLGDSALYLCASSLPRPTEAFFGQGTRLTVV.

The genes are TRBV19 and TRBJ1-1; D possibly corresponds to TRBD1 (5 bases). The CDR3 runs 13 residues. From germline, CDR1 is LNHDA and CDR2 SQIVND (reference sequence). V lost 5 bases to trimming and J lost 1 base, with 8 bases between them. The CDR3 coding sequence is TGTGCCAGTAGTGGGACCTGGAACACTGAAGCTTTCTTT. This gives the protein CASSGTWNTEAFF. The variable domain in full, with the rest retrieved from reference TRBV19 and TRBJ1-1, is DGGITQSPKYLFRKEGQNVTLSCEQNLNHDAMYWYRQDPGQGLRLIYYSQIVNDFQKGDIAEGYSVSREKKESFPLTVTSAQKNPTAFYLCASSGTWNTEAFFGQGTRLTVV.